This TCR beta chain originates from a study of PD-1 blockade in classical Hodgkin lymphoma. Time point indicated: newly diagnosed, previously untreated cHL patient sample. Purification of CD4+ T cells from thawed PBMCs was performed via magnetic negative selection. PBMCs from untreated, newly diagnosed classical Hodgkin lymphoma were comparison samples. The CDR3 is 15 amino acids. Per germline, CDR1 SGDLS and CDR2 YYNGEE. V was pared by 1 base and J by 2 bases, with 9 bases between. Points on this clone: Antigen specificity is unknown.

Study-wide points: The study reported lower baseline TCR diversity in newly diagnosed patients than in healthy donors. No one has yet defined what causes the repertoire differences, which may be disease activity or prior therapy.

The table came from immunoSEQ multiplex PCR; TCRdb's copy has only in-frame clones and leaves some out. The table includes around 31,000 clones, more than 80% detected once. The chain carries TRBV9 and TRBJ2-2, with a tentative D call TRBD2 (5 bases). This TCR was recovered from a human donor with classical Hodgkin lymphoma. The specimen sequenced was CD4+ T cells from blood. CDR3 coding DNA: TGTGCCAGCAGCGTATCCGAGGGAAACACCGGGGAGCTGTTTTTT. Translation gives CASSVSEGNTGELFF.